This T cell receptor (beta chain) was retrieved from a study of shared clonotypes between healthy human individuals. Per the original methods: ImmunoSEQ supplied junction-only sequences lacking quality scores, so filtering was different. Profiled with immunoSEQ multiplex PCR; TCRdb holds only in-frame clones, not every one. The V and J calls and clone size are taken from that table; D and trimming were inferred from the DNA. Of around 990,000 clones in the sample, approximately 75% were seen once. This CDR3 is 14 amino acids long. V lost 2 bases to trimming and J lost 4 bases, with 12 bases between them. Germline V gives CDR1 SGHRS, CDR2 YFSETQ. Healthy HIV-negative adults without recent acute infections or vaccinations served as donors. Details on this clone: Its antigen is as yet unknown.

Whole-study results and caveats: The sole specimen, blood, was sampled, and tissue repertoires likely differ. Relative to memory subsets, naive subsets generally showed larger estimated richness.

This rearrangement joins TRBV5-1 to TRBJ1-1; possible D gene TRBD1, 6 bases. The sample consisted of memory CD4+ T cells from PBMCs. The subset here: CD45RA-negative fraction. The sequence derives from a man in his late teens or twenties in good health. Some clones in this sample may be carry-over from other donors' samples. The CDR3 loop reads CASSLQGGVTEAFF. The CDR3 DNA sequence: TGCGCCAGCAGCTTACAGGGCGGCGTCACTGAAGCTTTCTTT.